This T cell receptor (beta chain) comes out of a study of spatial heterogeneity in lung cancer. Background on the study: Where available, sequencing covered follow-up PBMC samples, taken at a median of about two years after resection. On average, each unique TCR and UMI combination appeared more than ten times in raw reads.

Each CDR3 protein is one row after TCRdb ran MiXCR on the 5' RACE reads. This sample carries under 20,000 distinct CDR3 sequences, approximately 8.5% of them seen once, and the ten largest clones take 20%. Time point indicated: blood at routine non-recurrence follow-up after resection. Unsorted whole RNA of tumor, nontumor lung or frozen PBMC was sequenced. Germline loops: CDR1 DFQATT, CDR2 SNEGSKA (reference sequence). The CDR3 covers 11 residues. V dropped 0 bases and J dropped 7 bases, with 7 bases sitting between them. Comments on this clonotype: Antigen specificity is unknown.

Points from the study as a whole: Ubiquitous expanded tumor TCRs showed up in blood more at resection than follow-up.

The sample consisted of PBMCs, taken at follow-up. The clonotype was recovered from a male donor with early-stage non-small cell lung cancer. V is TRBV20-1 and J is TRBJ2-7; D is uncertain. The CDR3 loop reads CSARDLVEQYF. CDR3 nucleotide sequence: TGCAGTGCTAGAGATTTAGTAGAGCAGTACTTC.